Here is one T cell receptor (beta chain) with its context. This sample was taken from a study of blood T cell repertoires in COVID-19. Study context: PBMCs, B-cell-depleted T cells, or T cells were the source of the cDNA or gDNA that made up the material.

J lost 1 base, V lost 3 bases, and 7 bases had no gene match. In germline, CDR1 is SGHRS, CDR2 YFSETQ. The CDR3 totals 16 residues. Assay: immunoSEQ multiplex PCR; the TCRdb copy retains only in-frame clones and omits some. Here the sample spans about 340,000 clones, roughly 90% being singletons. Followed over time, Seattle patients had been enrolled while infection was active. The chain uses TRBV5-1 and TRBJ2-3, with 8 bases identical to TRBD2. The TCR originated in a woman between 65 and 79 years old with COVID-19, enrolled during active disease. The sample consisted of peripheral blood. The CDR3 sequence: CASSSTGGPGTDTQYF. DNA for the CDR3: TGCGCCAGCAGCTCTACGGGGGGGCCGGGCACAGATACGCAGTATTTT.